One sample yielded the 15 T cell receptor beta chains listed below, sequenced in a study of patients and donors after allogeneic stem cell transplantation (TCRdb year 2020). The library was produced with RT-PCR. Sequencing was carried out with a NextSeq 550. The public reads were quality trimmed at Q25 with fastp and then assembled into clones with MiXCR by TCRdb, keeping productive beta chains. CDR3 protein sequences are deduplicated, and each keeps its most common genes and DNA. The sample table lists tens of thousands of distinct CDR3 sequences, roughly 5.2% of them with a count of one. 2.6% of the sample rests with the top ten. The specimen was blood, either unsorted or a sorted T cell fraction (not recorded which). The source is a human donor who was either an allogeneic HSCT recipient or a stem cell or donor lymphocyte infusion donor (not recorded which). It is not recorded whose cells these are; they may come from a transplant donor.

This clonotype was seen ten or more times. V usage is TRBV29-1 and J usage is TRBJ2-1; TRBD1 might be the D (5 bases). Per the germline V gene, CDR1 is SQVTM and CDR2 is ANQGSEA. The CDR3 is made up of 12 amino acids. Trimming shortened V by 2 bases and J by 9 bases, and 11 bases separated the two germline ends. CDR3 sequence (DNA): TGCAGCGTTGAACTCCCAGGGTTTGAGCAGTTCTTC. This codes for CSVELPGFEQFF.

This clonotype has ten or more counts. The gene calls are TRBV9 and TRBJ2-1; tentatively, D is TRBD2 (6 bases). The germline CDR1 and CDR2 sequences are SGDLS and YYNGEE. Between the trimmed V and J ends, which lost 0 bases and 4 bases, there was a span of 11 bases. The CDR3 is made up of 15 amino acids. CDR3 in DNA: TGTGCCAGCAGCGTAGATGCGGGGAGTTACAATGAGCAGTTCTTC. Its protein is CASSVDAGSYNEQFF.

This clonotype was observed many times. The V gene is TRBV10-3, the J gene TRBJ2-7; D call uncertain. Trimming shortened V by 10 bases and J by 5 bases, and 9 bases separated the two germline ends. Germline CDR1 ENHRY, CDR2 SYGVKD. The CDR3 has 10 residues. The CDR3 DNA reads as TGTGCCACGAAAGACGACGAGCAGTACTTC. Translated: CATKDDEQYF.

The chain recombines TRBV6-1 with TRBJ2-2; D gene unclear. CDR1 is MNHNS and CDR2 is SASEGT in the germline V gene. Trimming cost V 2 bases and J 6 bases, with 13 bases left between them. The CDR3 has 15 residues. CDR3 sequence reads: CASSERVGRAGELFF. The CDR3 coding sequence is TGTGCCAGCAGTGAAAGGGTTGGAAGGGCCGGGGAGCTGTTTTTT.

This clonotype was picked up many times. The chain links TRBV7-3 to TRBJ1-1; no clear D gene. V was clipped by 6 bases and J by 4 bases, with 12 bases between them. This CDR3 comprises 13 residues. Germline CDR1 is SGHTA and CDR2 is FQGTGA. DNA of the CDR3: TGTGCCAGCAGGGCCACCTTAATCACTGAAGCTTTCTTT. It specifies CASRATLITEAFF.

This rearrangement joins TRBV7-2 to TRBJ2-7; a weak D match, TRBD1 (6 bases). V was trimmed by 3 bases and J by 5 bases, leaving 11 bases between them. This CDR3 is 13 amino acids long. Germline-derived CDR1 and CDR2 are SGHTA and FQGNSA. The CDR3 spells CASSFTGFNEQYF. DNA of the CDR3: TGTGCCAGCAGCTTTACAGGGTTTAACGAGCAGTACTTC.

This clonotype appeared a few times. This sequence joins TRBV27 and TRBJ1-1; TRBD1 matches 9 bases. J gave up 5 bases and V 10 bases, and 11 bases lay outside the gene matches. There are 14 residues in the CDR3. Germline CDR1 is MNHEY and CDR2 is SMNVEV (reference sequence). The CDR3 loop reads CATFNTGGGTEAFF. DNA for the CDR3: TGTGCCACCTTCAACACAGGGGGCGGAACTGAAGCTTTCTTT.

This clonotype was found many times. The genes are TRBV7-9 and TRBJ1-4; 9 bases match TRBD1. This CDR3 has 13 amino acids. In germline, CDR1 is SEHNR, CDR2 FQNEAQ (reference sequence). V lost 5 bases and J lost 14; bases outside the gene matches: 9. CDR3 bases: TGTGCCAGCAGCATAAACCGGGACAGGGACCTGTTTTTT. Amino acid sequence: CASSINRDRDLFF.

The rearrangement links TRBV5-1 to TRBJ1-3; 7 bases map to TRBD1. With V trimmed by 4 bases and J by 0 bases, 7 bases remained unmatched. The CDR3 is 16 amino acids. In germline, CDR1 is SGHRS, CDR2 YFSETQ. The chain's CDR3 is CASSARQGNSGNTIYF. CDR3 bases: TGCGCCAGCAGCGCCCGACAGGGAAACTCTGGAAACACCATATATTTT.

This clonotype was recorded many times. This chain uses TRBV15 with TRBJ2-3; TRBD1 matches at 7 bases. The CDR3 contains 15 residues. From germline, CDR1 is LNHNV and CDR2 YYDKDF (reference sequence). V dropped 8 bases and J dropped 2; count of bases not matched to a gene: 10. CDR3 sequence (DNA): TGTGCCACCTTAAAAAGGGACAGAAACACAGATACGCAGTATTTT. As protein: CATLKRDRNTDTQYF.

This clonotype was recorded at least ten times. The chain carries TRBV7-2 and TRBJ2-5; the D gene is possibly TRBD2 (5 bases). The CDR3 contains 13 residues. V was shortened by 1 base and J by 7 bases, with 10 bases between the two germline ends. Looked up from germline, CDR1 is SGHTA and CDR2 is FQGNSA. As DNA, the CDR3 is TGTGCCAGCAGCTTAGTAGGCGAGGGGACCCAGTACTTC. Residues: CASSLVGEGTQYF.

A few counts support this clonotype. This chain joins TRBV18 and TRBJ2-3, with 8 bases identical to TRBD1. The CDR3 loop spans 15 amino acids. The J segment lost 0 bases and the V segment lost 2 bases, leaving 1 base of the junction unmatched. Germline CDR1 and CDR2: KGHSH and LQKENI. Here the CDR3 DNA reads TGTGCCAGCTCACCAACAGGGGGGAGCACAGATACGCAGTATTTT. This translates into CASSPTGGSTDTQYF.

This clonotype occurred many times. This chain connects TRBV12-3 or TRBV12-4 to TRBJ1-2; D remains ambiguous. The CDR3 has 14 amino acids. With 2 bases removed from V and 4 bases from J, the gap between germline ends came to 11 bases. In nucleotides, the CDR3 is TGTGCCAGCAGTTTACGGGCAGCATTCTATGGCTACACCTTC. Translating it yields CASSLRAAFYGYTF.

This clonotype was observed at least ten times. The rearrangement links TRBV20-1 to TRBJ2-7; 7 nucleotides match TRBD2. V trimming: 4 bases; J trimming: 7 bases; junction bases outside the gene matches: 16. The CDR3 contains 15 residues. Germline V CDR1 and CDR2: DFQATT, SNEGSKA (reference sequence). The DNA for the CDR3 is TGCAGTGCTACCGGGGCTAGCGGTAGAGTGGGAGAGCAGTACTTC. Protein product: CSATGASGRVGEQYF.

The rearrangement joins TRBV7-9 to TRBJ2-1, with 13 nucleotides matching TRBD2. With 2 bases clipped from V and 6 bases from J, the junction kept 4 bases outside the gene matches. The CDR3 length is 16 residues. Per the germline V gene, CDR1 is SEHNR and CDR2 is FQNEAQ (reference sequence). CDR3 residues: CASSLLGTSGVNEQFF. The DNA of the CDR3 is TGTGCCAGCAGCTTATTAGGGACTAGCGGGGTCAATGAGCAGTTCTTC.